These 8 T cell receptor beta chains originate from one sample sequenced in a study of Graves' ophthalmopathy and Graves' hyperthyroidism. Amplified TCR beta CDR3 regions were obtained using RNA transcripts as template. First-round RT-PCR relied on HTBI primers, and a second-round multiplex PCR came next. TCRdb analysed the multiplex PCR reads with MiXCR anew, one entry per CDR3 protein. The data show 560,000 or so distinct CDR3 sequences, about two fifths seen once. Sequenced input: peripheral blood or thyroid tissue (not recorded which). All receptors derive from an adult man with Graves' hyperthyroidism.

This chain links TRBV4-1 with TRBJ1-2, with no clear D. Germline-derived CDR1 and CDR2 are MGHRA and YSYEKL. Between the trimmed V and J ends, which lost 0 bases and 5 bases, there was a span of 4 bases. This CDR3 region has 12 residues. The CDR3 loop reads CASSQDHYGYTF. The DNA of the CDR3 is TGCGCCAGCAGCCAAGACCATTATGGCTACACCTTC.

For this clonotype: This may stem from a read error, because a much larger clone lies one nucleotide away. The chain employs TRBV2 and TRBJ1-1, with 7 positions matching TRBD1. Germline CDR1 reads SNHLY; CDR2 reads FYNNEI. Trimming removed 3 bases from V and 1 base from J; junction bases left unmatched: 2. The CDR3 has 14 amino acids. This chain's CDR3 is CASSEGQKNTEAFF. The CDR3 coding sequence is TGTGCCAGCAGTGAGGGACAGAAGAACACTGAAGCTTTCTTT.

This clonotype was observed many times. J is TRBJ2-5 and V is TRBV7-9; 7 nucleotides line up with TRBD1. The germline gives CDR1 SEHNR, CDR2 FQNEAQ (reference sequence). The CDR3 contains 15 residues. Trimming took 5 bases from V and 1 from J; bases not matched to a gene: 7. The DNA for the CDR3 is TGTGCCAGCAGCACTGGACAGGTGTTCCAAGAGACCCAGTACTTC. This translates into CASSTGQVFQETQYF.

This clonotype was seen ten or more times. The chain couples TRBV11-2 to TRBJ2-7, with TRBD1 matching 7 bases. CDR3 length: 14 residues. Trimming took 5 bases from V and 2 from J; bases not matched to a gene: 6. CDR1 is SGHAT, CDR2 FQNNGV, per germline. CDR3 sequence: CASSPGQDTYEQYF. CDR3 bases: TGTGCCAGCAGCCCCGGACAGGATACCTACGAGCAGTACTTC.

The chain employs TRBV7-9 and TRBJ2-5, with a possible D match to TRBD2 (6 bases). Germline loops: CDR1 SEHNR, CDR2 FQNEAQ (reference sequence). Trimming pared 5 bases from V and 11 bases from J, leaving 27 bases between. The CDR3 is 16 amino acids. Here the CDR3 reads CASSPAGGRGSDTQYF. The CDR3 coding sequence is TGTGCCAGCAGCCCGGCCGGGGGTCGGGGCTCAGATACGCAGTACTTC.

This clonotype has at least ten counts. The chain links TRBV29-1 to TRBJ2-2; a possible D gene is TRBD2 (6 bases). Deletions cut 5 bases from V and 7 bases from J, with 17 bases between. Germline V gives CDR1 SQVTM, CDR2 ANQGSEA. The CDR3 has 14 amino acids. The CDR3 nucleotides read TGCAGCGTTCGAGAGGGAGGTGGTGGCGGGGAGCTGTTTTTT. Translation: CSVREGGGGGELFF.

This clonotype was detected only a few times. The chain has TRBV5-1 and TRBJ2-5, with TRBD1 matching 8 bases. V gave up 4 bases and J gave up 5 bases; unmatched junction bases: 7. The CDR3 is 14 residues long. CDR1 is SGHRS and CDR2 is YFSETQ in the germline V gene. In DNA, the CDR3 is TGCGCCAGCAGCCCGGACAGGGAAAAGGAGACCCAGTACTTC. Its protein is CASSPDREKETQYF.

The chain combines TRBV2 with TRBJ2-2; no definite D call. With 5 bases removed from V and 0 bases from J, the gap between germline ends came to 10 bases. The CDR3 extends over 15 amino acids. CDR1 is SNHLY, CDR2 FYNNEI, per germline. Here the CDR3 DNA reads TGTGCCAGCAGTTTATCAACTCCGAACACCGGGGAGCTGTTTTTT. Translated, it gives CASSLSTPNTGELFF.